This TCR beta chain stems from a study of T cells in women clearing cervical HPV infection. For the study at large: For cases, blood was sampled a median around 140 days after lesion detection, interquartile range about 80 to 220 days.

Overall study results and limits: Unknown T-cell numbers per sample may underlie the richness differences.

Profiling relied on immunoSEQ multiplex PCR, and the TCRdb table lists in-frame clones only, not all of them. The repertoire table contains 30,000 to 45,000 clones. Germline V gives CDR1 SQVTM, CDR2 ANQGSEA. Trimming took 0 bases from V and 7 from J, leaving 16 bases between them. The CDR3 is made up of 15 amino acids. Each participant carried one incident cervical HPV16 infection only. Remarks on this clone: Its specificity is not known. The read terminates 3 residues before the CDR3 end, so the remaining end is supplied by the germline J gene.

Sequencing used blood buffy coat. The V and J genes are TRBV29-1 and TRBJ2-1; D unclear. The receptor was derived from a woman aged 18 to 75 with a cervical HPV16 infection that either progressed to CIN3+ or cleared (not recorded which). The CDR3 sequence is CSVEDLAVERNEQFF. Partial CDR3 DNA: TGCAGCGTTGAAGATTTGGCGGTGGAGAGGAATGAG.